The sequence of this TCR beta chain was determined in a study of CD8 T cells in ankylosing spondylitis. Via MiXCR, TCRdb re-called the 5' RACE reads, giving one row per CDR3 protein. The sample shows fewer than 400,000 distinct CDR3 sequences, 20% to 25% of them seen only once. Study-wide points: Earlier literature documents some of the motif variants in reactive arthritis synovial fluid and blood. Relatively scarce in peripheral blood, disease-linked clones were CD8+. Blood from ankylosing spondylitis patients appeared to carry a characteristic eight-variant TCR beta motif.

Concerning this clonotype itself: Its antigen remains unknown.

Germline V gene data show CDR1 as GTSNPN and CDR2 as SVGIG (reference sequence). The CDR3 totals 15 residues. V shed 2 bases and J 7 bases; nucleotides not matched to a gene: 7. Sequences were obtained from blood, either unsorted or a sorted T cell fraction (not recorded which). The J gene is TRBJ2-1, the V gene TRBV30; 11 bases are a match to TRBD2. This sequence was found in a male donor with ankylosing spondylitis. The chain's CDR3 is CAWSTTSGSVNEQFF. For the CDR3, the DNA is TGTGCCTGGAGTACCACTAGCGGGAGTGTAAATGAGCAGTTCTTC.